What follows is one TCR beta chain and its context. Its antigen is as yet unknown. These data belong to a study of shared clonotypes between healthy human individuals. Per the germline V gene, CDR1 is SGHNT and CDR2 is YYREEE (reference sequence). V lost 4 bases and J 9 bases, leaving 14 bases between the germline ends. The CDR3 loop spans 13 amino acids. Whole-study findings and limits: Naive subsets tended to show greater estimated richness than memory subsets. Rarefaction indicated that sorted-subset sequencing remained incomplete although depth was large.

Donors included only healthy HIV-negative adults lacking recent acute infections or vaccinations. A CD45RA-negative memory subset and a CD45RA+ naive subset were separated from the CD4+ cells. Data came from immunoSEQ multiplex PCR; TCRdb stores just in-frame clones and leaves some out. This table holds 2,100,000 or so clones, 95% found once. This TCR derives from a man aged 18-30 years in good health. The V and J genes are TRBV5-4 and TRBJ1-5, with D possibly matching TRBD1 (5 bases). Sequenced sample: naive CD4+ T cells sorted from blood. Stated subset: CD45RA+ positively selected. This CDR3 is CASSAAGGGPQHF. Here the CDR3 DNA reads TGTGCCAGCAGCGCGGCGGGGGGTGGGCCCCAGCATTTT.